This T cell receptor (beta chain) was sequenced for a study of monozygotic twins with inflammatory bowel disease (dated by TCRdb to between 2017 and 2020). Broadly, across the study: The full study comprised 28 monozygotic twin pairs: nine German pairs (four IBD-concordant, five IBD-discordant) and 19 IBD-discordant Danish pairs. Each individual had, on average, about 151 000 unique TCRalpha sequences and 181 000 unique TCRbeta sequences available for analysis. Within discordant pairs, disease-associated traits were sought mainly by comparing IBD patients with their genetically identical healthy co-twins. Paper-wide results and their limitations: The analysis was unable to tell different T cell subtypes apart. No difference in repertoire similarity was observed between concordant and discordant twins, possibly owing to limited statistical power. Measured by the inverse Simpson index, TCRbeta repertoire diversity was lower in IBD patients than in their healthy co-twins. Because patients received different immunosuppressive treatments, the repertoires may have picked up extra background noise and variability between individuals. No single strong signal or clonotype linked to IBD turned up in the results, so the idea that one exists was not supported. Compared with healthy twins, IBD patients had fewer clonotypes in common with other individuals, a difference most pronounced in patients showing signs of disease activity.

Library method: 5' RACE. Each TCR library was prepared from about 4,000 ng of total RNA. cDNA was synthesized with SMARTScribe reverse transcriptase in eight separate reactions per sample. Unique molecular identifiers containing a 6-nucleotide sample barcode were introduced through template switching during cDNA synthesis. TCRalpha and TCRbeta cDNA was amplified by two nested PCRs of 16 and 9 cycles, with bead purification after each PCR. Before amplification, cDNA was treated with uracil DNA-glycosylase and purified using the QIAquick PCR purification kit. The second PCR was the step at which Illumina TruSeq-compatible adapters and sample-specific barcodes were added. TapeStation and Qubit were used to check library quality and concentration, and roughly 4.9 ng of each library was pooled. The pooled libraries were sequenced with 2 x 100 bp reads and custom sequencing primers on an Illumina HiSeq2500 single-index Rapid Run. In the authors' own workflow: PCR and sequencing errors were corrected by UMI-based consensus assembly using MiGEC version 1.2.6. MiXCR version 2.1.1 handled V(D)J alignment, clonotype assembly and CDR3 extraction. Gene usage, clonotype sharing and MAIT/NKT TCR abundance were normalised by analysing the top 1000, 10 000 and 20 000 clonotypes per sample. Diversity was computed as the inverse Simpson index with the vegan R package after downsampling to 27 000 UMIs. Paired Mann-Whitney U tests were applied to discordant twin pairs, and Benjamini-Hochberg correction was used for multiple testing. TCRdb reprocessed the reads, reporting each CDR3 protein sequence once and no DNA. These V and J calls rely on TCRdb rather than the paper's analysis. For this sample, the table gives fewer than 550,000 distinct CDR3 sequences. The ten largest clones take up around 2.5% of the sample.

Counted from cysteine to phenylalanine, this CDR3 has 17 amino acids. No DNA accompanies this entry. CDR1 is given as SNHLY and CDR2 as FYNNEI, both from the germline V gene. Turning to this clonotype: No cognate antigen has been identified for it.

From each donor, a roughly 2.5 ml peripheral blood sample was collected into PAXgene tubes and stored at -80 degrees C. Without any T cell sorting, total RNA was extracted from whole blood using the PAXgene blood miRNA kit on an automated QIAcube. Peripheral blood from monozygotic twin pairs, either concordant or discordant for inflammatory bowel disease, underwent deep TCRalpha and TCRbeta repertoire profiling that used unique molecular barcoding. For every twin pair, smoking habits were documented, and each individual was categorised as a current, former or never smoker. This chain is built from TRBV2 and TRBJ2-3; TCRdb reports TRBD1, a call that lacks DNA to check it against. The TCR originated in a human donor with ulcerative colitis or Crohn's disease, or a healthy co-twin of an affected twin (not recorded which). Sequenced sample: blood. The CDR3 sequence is CASSSPGEPSSTDTQYF.